This TCR beta chain was identified in a study of shared clonotypes between healthy human individuals. Deep-level running was used for the assay. Clones were read by immunoSEQ multiplex PCR, and TCRdb kept only the in-frame ones, dropping some. The table has millions of clones, around nine tenths seen once. The CDR3 contains 13 residues. Germline CDR1 and CDR2: GTSNPN and SVGIG (reference sequence). Unmatched junction bases numbered 6, after V lost 5 bases and J lost 3 bases. The sample taken for sequencing was naive CD4+ T cells sorted from blood. Noted subset: CD45RA+ positively selected. This TCR came from a man younger than 35 in good health. The chain recombines TRBV30 with TRBJ2-7, with TRBD1 identical over 8 bases. The CDR3 here is CAWDNRGYYEQYF. The CDR3 DNA follows: TGTGCCTGGGACAACAGGGGGTACTACGAGCAGTACTTC.